What follows describes a single T cell receptor (beta chain). Deletions cut 6 bases from V and 1 base from J, with 9 bases between. Per germline, CDR1 KGHSH and CDR2 LQKENI. The CDR3 is made up of 14 amino acids. This sample was included in a study of control samples from healthy donors and cancer patients. Sequencing used immunoSEQ multiplex PCR; TCRdb keeps in-frame clones, though not all of them. The repertoire holds tens of thousands of clones, with roughly 89% as singletons. The receptor comes from a man over 45 in good health. Sequenced sample: blood. The chain uses TRBV18 and TRBJ2-2; no firm D call. The CDR3 nucleotides are TGTGCCAGCTCCTGGTCCTTGAACACCGGGGAGCTGTTTTTT. Amino acids: CASSWSLNTGELFF.